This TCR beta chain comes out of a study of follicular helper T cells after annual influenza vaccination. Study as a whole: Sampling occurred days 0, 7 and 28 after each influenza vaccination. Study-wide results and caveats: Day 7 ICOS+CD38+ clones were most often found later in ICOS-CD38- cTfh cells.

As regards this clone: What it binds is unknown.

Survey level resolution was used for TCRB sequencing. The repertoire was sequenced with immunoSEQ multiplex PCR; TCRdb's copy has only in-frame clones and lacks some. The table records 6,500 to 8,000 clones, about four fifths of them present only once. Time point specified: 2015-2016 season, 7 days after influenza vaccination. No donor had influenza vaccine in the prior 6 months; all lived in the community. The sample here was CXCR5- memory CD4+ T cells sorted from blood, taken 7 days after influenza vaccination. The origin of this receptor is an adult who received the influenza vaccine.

CDR3 sequence: CASSRRDSYYEQYF. CDR3 in DNA: TGTGCCAGCAGCCGGCGGGACTCTTACTACGAGCAGTACTTC. V gene TRBV7-2 combines with J gene TRBJ2-7; TRBD2 might be the D (6 bases). CDR1 is SGHTA and CDR2 is FQGNSA in the germline V gene. Deletions cut 5 bases from V and 3 bases from J, with 14 bases between. The CDR3 has 14 residues.